One and the same sample provided the 24 T cell receptor beta chains below, sequenced in a study of T-cell memory formation after mild COVID-19. TCRdb itself ran the 5' RACE reads through MiXCR, one entry per CDR3 protein. The table shows more than 350,000 distinct CDR3 sequences, with over 20% occurring only once. What was sequenced was PBMCs or a T cell subset sorted from them (not recorded which). Receptors were obtained from an adult woman who had mild COVID-19 (a few samples of this study predate the infection). Cell type and time point are not known.

There are many counts of this clonotype. This sequence joins TRBV5-1 and TRBJ1-1; 7 nucleotides match TRBD1. The CDR3 runs 14 residues. The germline V gene has CDR1 SGHRS and CDR2 YFSETQ. The trim removed 2 bases at V and 5 bases at J, leaving 6 bases unmatched. The CDR3 DNA is TGCGCCAGCAGCTTCGAGGGGGCAGGGACTGAAGCTTTCTTT. This translates into CASSFEGAGTEAFF.

Details on this clonotype: One end of the junction varies from germline; a read error may be responsible. The chain recombines TRBV20-1 with TRBJ2-1, with D uncertain. The germline gives CDR1 DFQATT, CDR2 SNEGSKA (reference sequence). The CDR3 is made up of 12 amino acids. CDR3 sequence reads: CSAADSHNEQFF. In DNA, the CDR3 is TGCAGTGCTGCAGACTCCCACAATGAGCAGTTCTTC.

The sample holds many counts of this clonotype. The J gene is TRBJ1-3, the V gene TRBV7-2; D unresolved. From germline, CDR1 is SGHTA and CDR2 FQGNSA. The CDR3 extends over 16 amino acids. V dropped 3 bases and J dropped 0 bases, with 12 bases sitting between them. CDR3 coding DNA: TGTGCCAGCAGCTTGGACGGAGGGTTCTCTGGAAACACCATATATTTT. Translating it yields CASSLDGGFSGNTIYF.

This clonotype was seen more than once but under ten times. The chain couples TRBV11-3 to TRBJ2-1; 12 bases match TRBD2. CDR3 length equals 16 residues. The germline gives CDR1 SGHNT, CDR2 YENEEA. Germline trimming cut 5 bases from V and 5 bases from J; bases unmatched to any gene: 7. In DNA form, the CDR3 reads TGTGCCAGCAGCCCACGGACTAGCGGGACCCACAATGAGCAGTTCTTC. This encodes CASSPRTSGTHNEQFF.

This clonotype showed up just a few times. This rearrangement joins TRBV12-5 to TRBJ2-3, with D maybe TRBD1 (5 bases). The V gene lost 1 base and the J gene lost 0 bases, with 8 bases spanning the gap. There are 15 residues in the CDR3. Looked up from germline, CDR1 is LGHNT and CDR2 is FRNRAP. The CDR3 coding sequence is TGTGCTAGTGGTTTGGGGACAACTAGCACAGATACGCAGTATTTT. It encodes CASGLGTTSTDTQYF. The full variable domain, in which reference TRBV12-5 and TRBJ2-3 provide the parts outside the CDR3, is DARVTQTPRHKVTEMGQEVTMRCQPILGHNTVFWYRQTMMQGLELLAYFRNRAPLDDSGMPKDRFSAEMPDATLATLKIQPSEPRDSAVYFCASGLGTTSTDTQYFGPGTRLTVL.

This clonotype was counted only a few times. The chain links TRBV11-2 to TRBJ2-7; TRBD1 matches 7 bases. The V segment lost 1 base and the J segment 4 bases; nucleotides outside the gene matches: 7. This CDR3 is built from 15 residues. The germline V gene encodes CDR1 SGHAT and CDR2 FQNNGV. The CDR3 reads CASSLAADRPYEQYF. CDR3 nucleotide sequence: TGTGCCAGCAGCTTAGCCGCGGACAGGCCATACGAGCAGTACTTC.

The sample holds a few counts of this clonotype. CDR3 DNA: TGTGCCAGCCCACCTGGGAGGGCCCCCTACAATGAGCAGTTCTTC. As protein: CASPPGRAPYNEQFF. J is TRBJ2-1 and V is TRBV7-9, with 7 bases lining up with TRBD2. Germline-derived CDR1 and CDR2 are SEHNR and FQNEAQ (reference sequence). J lost 2 bases, V lost 8 bases, and 9 bases had no gene match. This CDR3 has 15 residues.

This clonotype was recorded a few times. An end of the junction does not agree with germline; a read error may underlie this. The chain uses TRBV6-6 and TRBJ2-1; no clear D. This CDR3 comprises 12 residues. Germline CDR1 reads MNHNY; CDR2 reads SVGAGI (reference sequence). The CDR3 sequence is CASSPGLAEEFF. DNA of the CDR3: TGTGCCAGCAGCCCGGGCCTCGCTGAGGAGTTCTTC.

The chain has TRBV30 and TRBJ2-3, with 9 bases fitting TRBD2. Trimming took 2 bases from V and 6 from J; bases not matched to a gene: 3. CDR1 and CDR2 (germline): GTSNPN, SVGIG (reference sequence). The CDR3 is made up of 13 amino acids. The CDR3 sequence: CAWSISGGDTQYF. DNA for the CDR3: TGTGCCTGGAGTATAAGCGGGGGGGATACGCAGTATTTT.

This clonotype was picked up a small number of times. CDR3 in amino acids: CASSRAASNQPQHF. In nucleotides, the CDR3 is TGTGCCAGCAGTCGCGCAGCGAGCAATCAGCCCCAGCATTTT. V and J are TRBV12-3 or TRBV12-4 and TRBJ1-5; no firm D call. Trimming removed 5 bases from V and 1 base from J, with 9 bases in between. The CDR3 has 14 amino acids.

The sample holds a few counts of this clonotype. The V call is TRBV25-1, the J call TRBJ2-7, with 8 positions matching TRBD1. The V gene end was trimmed by 1 base and the J gene end by 4 bases; junction bases not matched to a gene: 9. Germline V gene data show CDR1 as MGHDK and CDR2 as SYGVNS. This CDR3 spans 16 amino acids. The CDR3 spells CASSELLGQGGYEQYF. CDR3 coding DNA: TGTGCCAGCAGTGAATTGCTAGGACAGGGTGGATACGAGCAGTACTTC.

The chain joins TRBV27 to TRBJ1-6; 8 bases align to TRBD1. With 6 bases clipped from V and 6 bases from J, the junction kept 7 bases outside the gene matches. Germline V gene lookup returns CDR1 MNHEY and CDR2 SMNVEV (reference sequence). The CDR3 is 15 residues long. This CDR3 reads CASSADRGGNSPLHF. CDR3 DNA sequence: TGTGCCAGCAGCGCCGACAGGGGTGGTAATTCACCCCTCCACTTT.

Only a few counts were recorded for this clonotype. This rearrangement joins TRBV12-5 to TRBJ1-2; D unclear. There are 13 residues in the CDR3. The ends were cut back, 3 bases at V and 0 bases at J, with 5 bases in the middle. CDR1 and CDR2 (germline): LGHNT, FRNRAP. CDR3 residues: CASGFPANYGYTF. DNA for the CDR3: TGTGCTAGTGGTTTCCCGGCTAACTATGGCTACACCTTC.

This clonotype was found a few times. The chain recombines TRBV7-8 with TRBJ1-5, with TRBD1 as a possible D gene (5 bases). Germline-derived CDR1 and CDR2 are SGHVS and FQNEAQ. This CDR3 region has 14 residues. The V gene lost 0 bases and the J gene lost 5 bases, with 8 bases spanning the gap. CDR3 DNA sequence: TGTGCCAGCAGCTTAGCCCTGGGGGATCAGCCCCAGCATTTT. Protein product: CASSLALGDQPQHF.

This clonotype was seen only a few times. Written as DNA, the CDR3 is TGTGCCAGCAGTATATTTTCCTACGAGCAGTACTTC. This sequence encodes CASSIFSYEQYF. V is TRBV12-3 or TRBV12-4 and J is TRBJ2-7, with unresolved D. Trimming took 5 bases from V and 1 from J, leaving 6 bases between them. This CDR3 comprises 12 residues.

This chain uses TRBV6-5 with TRBJ2-7; 12 nucleotides match TRBD2. V was pared by 8 bases and J by 3 bases, with 2 bases of the junction left unmatched. Germline loops: CDR1 MNHEY, CDR2 SVGAGI. The CDR3 has 13 residues. CDR3 amino acids: CASRTSGIYEQYF. CDR3 in DNA: TGTGCCAGCCGGACTAGCGGGATCTACGAGCAGTACTTC.

The CDR3 spells CASSSPLSGVNTEAFF. The CDR3 nucleotides are TGTGCCAGCAGCAGTCCACTATCCGGGGTGAACACTGAAGCTTTCTTT. The V gene is TRBV9, the J gene TRBJ1-1; no firm D call. Between the trimmed V and J ends, which lost 4 bases and 0 bases, there was a span of 16 bases. The germline CDR1 and CDR2 sequences are SGDLS and YYNGEE. This CDR3 has 16 residues. The full variable domain, in which reference TRBV9 and TRBJ1-1 provide the parts outside the CDR3, is DSGVTQTPKHLITATGQRVTLRCSPRSGDLSVYWYQQSLDQGLQFLIQYYNGEERAKGNILERFSAQQFPDLHSELNLSSLELGDSALYFCASSSPLSGVNTEAFFGQGTRLTVV.

This clonotype was detected ten times or more. The chain is built from TRBV29-1 and TRBJ2-5; D unclear. Trimming took 1 base from V and 2 from J, leaving 8 bases between them. The CDR3 is 13 residues long. Germline CDR1 SQVTM, CDR2 ANQGSEA. This CDR3 reads CSVEGGRQETQYF. CDR3 sequence (DNA): TGCAGCGTTGAAGGAGGCAGACAAGAGACCCAGTACTTC.

In this sample, this clonotype turned up a few times. The CDR3 DNA follows: TGTGCCAGCAGCCCATATAGCGGGGGGGCAGTTGAGACCCAGTACTTC. Encoded protein: CASSPYSGGAVETQYF. This rearrangement joins TRBV11-2 to TRBJ2-5, with TRBD2 identical over 11 bases. V was pared by 5 bases and J by 5 bases, with 10 bases of the junction left unmatched. Germline values: CDR1 SGHAT, CDR2 FQNNGV. The CDR3 loop spans 16 amino acids.

The chain is built from TRBV2 and TRBJ1-2; D gene uncertain. Germline V lookup: CDR1 SNHLY, CDR2 FYNNEI. Deletions cut 0 bases from V and 3 bases from J, with 8 bases between. This CDR3 is built from 14 residues. The CDR3 DNA reads as TGTGCCAGCAGTGAAGCAGGCACCTACTATGGCTACACCTTC. Protein sequence: CASSEAGTYYGYTF.

This clonotype was found a few times. V is TRBV9 and J is TRBJ2-4; possible D gene TRBD2, 6 bases. Germline V gene data show CDR1 as SGDLS and CDR2 as YYNGEE. The CDR3 is 14 residues long. Trimming took 4 bases from V and 4 from J, leaving 12 bases between them. CDR3 DNA: TGTGCCAGCAGCCCACGTCGGGGGAAAAACATTCAGTACTTC. Translation: CASSPRRGKNIQYF.

V usage is TRBV5-6 and J usage is TRBJ1-5; weak D call: TRBD1 (6 bases). The CDR3 is made up of 18 amino acids. The V and J ends lost 1 base and 0 bases respectively, with 17 bases between them. Germline values: CDR1 SGHDT, CDR2 YYEEEE. The CDR3, as DNA: TGTGCCAGCAGCTTGTCCGGGACAAGACTGTATAGCAATCAGCCCCAGCATTTT. Translating gives CASSLSGTRLYSNQPQHF.

This rearrangement joins TRBV2 to TRBJ2-7; no reliable D call. The CDR3 runs 13 residues. The germline V gene encodes CDR1 SNHLY and CDR2 FYNNEI. V was cut by 2 bases and J by 4 bases, with 9 bases left in between. As DNA, the CDR3 is TGTGCCAGCAGTGAACCATTACTTTACGAGCAGTACTTC. Its protein is CASSEPLLYEQYF.

This clonotype was seen a handful of times. This chain links TRBV19 with TRBJ2-2; 12 nucleotides line up with TRBD2. Germline V gene data show CDR1 as LNHDA and CDR2 as SQIVND (reference sequence). This CDR3 comprises 15 residues. V dropped 6 bases and J dropped 5; count of bases not matched to a gene: 4. The chain's CDR3 is CASSLLAGGTGELFF. CDR3 coding DNA: TGTGCCAGTAGCCTACTAGCGGGGGGAACCGGGGAGCTGTTTTTT.